Listed here are 25 T cell receptor beta chains from one sample, sequenced in a study of regulatory T cells in long-lasting Graves disease. Building of the TCR beta libraries involved iRepertoire HTBI primers and Arm-PCR of CDR3 regions. TCRdb used MiXCR to reprocess the multiplex PCR reads, holding one entry per CDR3 protein. The table shows fewer than 450,000 distinct CDR3 sequences, with around 16% occurring only once. The time point here: newly diagnosed GD, antithyroid drugs for less than 3 months. Construction of the TCR library relied on RNA isolated from PBMCs. The same sample was also studied in work on T cells in Graves' hyperthyroidism and ophthalmopathy.

The sequencing here drew on peripheral blood mononuclear cells (PBMCs), taken at new diagnosis, from a patient treated with antithyroid drugs. These receptors were taken from a woman between 40 and 55 years old with Graves disease.

Concerning this clonotype itself: This likely reflects a read error, since a far larger clone is one base away. The rearrangement joins TRBV28 to TRBJ1-1; D uncertain. From germline, CDR1 is MDHEN and CDR2 SYDVKM. The CDR3 runs to 13 residues. Trimming removed 6 bases at V and 1 base at J, with 9 bases between. CDR3 sequence (DNA): TGTGCCAGCAGCTCGTATGAGAACACTGAAGCTTTCTTT. Protein: CASSSYENTEAFF.

In its sample, this clonotype was seen many times. The chain links TRBV9 to TRBJ2-7; the match to TRBD2 covers 7 bases. V was pared by 5 bases and J by 4 bases, with 9 bases of the junction left unmatched. Germline-derived CDR1 and CDR2 are SGDLS and YYNGEE. This CDR3 contains 14 residues. For the CDR3, the DNA is TGTGCCAGCAGTAGTGGCGGGAGTGCGTACGAGCAGTACTTC. Protein: CASSSGGSAYEQYF.

This clonotype was counted a few times. The chain carries TRBV20-1 and TRBJ2-3; TRBD2 agrees at 9 bases. Germline V gene lookup returns CDR1 DFQATT and CDR2 SNEGSKA (reference sequence). CDR3 length: 13 amino acids. J gave up 4 bases and V 7 bases, and 6 bases lay outside the gene matches. DNA of the CDR3: TGCAGTGTCAGATTAGCGGGAGCAGATACGCAGTATTTT. Protein product: CSVRLAGADTQYF.

The DNA for the CDR3 is TGTGCCAGCTTCCAGGGGGCGAGCAAGACTAAAGCTTTCTTT. Residues: CASFQGASKTKAFF. This chain joins TRBV28 and TRBJ1-1, with 8 bases matching TRBD1. The germline V gene encodes CDR1 MDHEN and CDR2 SYDVKM. The CDR3 totals 14 residues. V was clipped by 8 bases and J by 9 bases; unmatched bases: 14. The entire variable domain, with the rest obtained from reference TRBV28 and TRBJ1-1, is as follows: DVKVTQSSRYLVKRTGEKVFLECVQDMDHENMFWYRQDPGLGLRLIYFSYDVKMKEKGDIPEGYSVSREKKERFSLILESASTNQTSMYLCASFQGASKTKAFFGQGTRLTVV.

This clonotype was seen repeatedly, ten times or more. The chain combines TRBV20-1 with TRBJ1-2, with TRBD1 identical over 8 bases. With V trimmed by 6 bases and J by 3 bases, 15 bases remained unmatched. CDR3 length: 16 amino acids. CDR1 is DFQATT and CDR2 is SNEGSKA in the germline V gene (reference sequence). CDR3 sequence reads: CSARASGGGKDYGYTF. The CDR3 nucleotides read TGCAGTGCACGGGCGTCAGGGGGCGGGAAGGACTATGGCTACACCTTC.

This clonotype was detected only a few times. The chain uses TRBV12-3 or TRBV12-4 and TRBJ2-1; either TRBD1 or TRBD2 may fit D (5 bases each). Trimming stripped 3 bases from V and 8 bases from J, with 14 bases between. The CDR3 consists of 14 residues. CDR3 residues: CASSFGTKGDEQFF. The CDR3 DNA reads as TGTGCCAGCAGTTTTGGGACGAAAGGCGATGAGCAGTTCTTC.

The table lists this clonotype with many counts. This chain uses TRBV6-1 with TRBJ2-3; a possible D gene is TRBD2 (7 bases). The CDR3 sequence is 15 residues long. The germline gives CDR1 MNHNS, CDR2 SASEGT. Trimming left V 10 bases short and J 3 bases short, with 20 bases between. CDR3 DNA: TGTGCCACTTCTCGGGGGGCCAGTTATACAGATACGCAGTATTTT. This translates into CATSRGASYTDTQYF.

This clonotype was detected many times. This sequence joins TRBV11-3 and TRBJ2-2; 10 bases line up with TRBD1. There are 16 residues in the CDR3. J gave up 7 bases and V 5 bases, and 10 bases lay outside the gene matches. CDR1 and CDR2 from the germline V gene are SGHNT and YENEEA. The CDR3 nucleotides read TGTGCCAGCAGCCGCGAGGGACAGGGGCGTTACGGGGAGCTGTTTTTT. Protein: CASSREGQGRYGELFF.

This clonotype was recorded many times. This rearrangement joins TRBV20-1 to TRBJ2-5, with TRBD2 as a possible D gene (6 bases). CDR1 DFQATT and CDR2 SNEGSKA come from the germline V gene (reference sequence). The CDR3 contains 13 residues. Trimming stripped 3 bases from V and 3 bases from J, with 11 bases between. The CDR3, as DNA: TGCAGTGCTAGTTTACGGGAGAAAGAGACCCAGTACTTC. As protein: CSASLREKETQYF.

This clonotype appeared many times. The chain recombines TRBV12-3 or TRBV12-4 with TRBJ1-1; the D is unclear. The ends were cut back, 5 bases at V and 1 base at J, with 11 bases in the middle. The CDR3 covers 14 residues. CDR3 bases: TGTGCCAGCAGTCCCCCCTCAGAGAACACTGAAGCTTTCTTT. It translates to CASSPPSENTEAFF.

A single count supports this clonotype. Given a far larger clone just one base away, this is likely a sequencing read error. The chain combines TRBV7-9 with TRBJ2-5, with 7 nucleotides matching TRBD2. Germline assignment: CDR1 SEHNR and CDR2 FQNEAQ (reference sequence). CDR3 size: 15 residues. DNA for the CDR3: TGTGCCAGCAGCTTAGATGGGGGGGTCTACAATGAGCAGTCCTTC. Amino acid sequence: CASSLDGGVYNEQSF.

The table lists this clonotype with many counts. The V call is TRBV13, the J call TRBJ2-7, with TRBD2 identical over 13 bases. Germline loops: CDR1 PRHDT, CDR2 FYEKMQ (reference sequence). Germline trimming cut 5 bases from V and 6 bases from J; bases unmatched to any gene: 4. This CDR3 is 14 amino acids long. CDR3 sequence: CASSRTSGRGEQYF. The CDR3 DNA is TGTGCCAGCAGCCGGACTAGCGGGAGAGGCGAGCAGTACTTC.

This clonotype was counted many times. V and J are TRBV3-1 and TRBJ2-7; 7 bases map to TRBD2. This CDR3 has 12 residues. Germline-derived CDR1 and CDR2 are LGHDT and YNNKEL (reference sequence). The V and J ends lost 7 bases and 7 bases, in that order; junction bases with no gene match: 7. The CDR3 loop is CASISSGGEQYF. The CDR3 coding sequence is TGTGCCAGCATCTCCTCCGGGGGGGAGCAGTACTTC.

J is TRBJ2-2 and V is TRBV28; D is ambiguous. V lost 6 bases, J lost 3 bases, and 11 bases lay in between. Germline V gene data show CDR1 as MDHEN and CDR2 as SYDVKM. CDR3 size: 14 residues. Here the CDR3 DNA reads TGTGCCAGCAGACCCGGGCTGGACACCGGGGAGCTGTTTTTT. Encoded protein: CASRPGLDTGELFF.

Remarks on this clonotype: This may arise from a read error, as a much more abundant clone is one base away. V is TRBV7-3 and J is TRBJ2-7; 8 bases match TRBD2. The CDR3 extends over 12 amino acids. J lost 7 bases, V lost 5 bases, and 4 bases had no gene match. The germline CDR1 and CDR2 sequences are SGHTA and FQGTGA. CDR3 nucleotides: TGTGCCAGCAGCCCCCCGGGGGGGGAGCAGTACTTC. Its translation: CASSPPGGEQYF. Full variable domain (remainder filled in from reference TRBV7-3 and TRBJ2-7): GAGVSQTPSNKVTEKGKYVELRCDPISGHTALYWYRQSLGQGPEFLIYFQGTGAADDSGLPNDRFFAVRPEGSVSTLKIQRTERGDSAVYLCASSPPGGEQYFGPGTRLTVT.

This clonotype was seen a handful of times. The chain recombines TRBV10-3 with TRBJ2-5; 7 positions agree with TRBD2. The CDR3 has 12 amino acids. V was pared by 9 bases and J by 2 bases, with 3 bases of the junction left unmatched. Germline V lookup: CDR1 ENHRY, CDR2 SYGVKD. The CDR3 loop reads CAISGPQETQYF. Written as DNA, the CDR3 is TGTGCCATTAGCGGGCCTCAAGAGACCCAGTACTTC.

This clonotype was seen repeatedly, ten times or more. This chain joins TRBV5-1 and TRBJ2-1, with 7 bases identical to TRBD2. The CDR3 length is 14 residues. After removal of 2 bases from V and 7 bases from J, the junction contained 6 bases not matched to a gene. Germline lookup yields CDR1 SGHRS and CDR2 YFSETQ. This CDR3 reads CASSFGGGRNEQFF. The CDR3 DNA follows: TGCGCCAGCAGCTTCGGGGGAGGGAGAAATGAGCAGTTCTTC.

V is TRBV25-1 and J is TRBJ2-3; D call uncertain. The V end was cut by 3 bases, the J end by 5 bases, with 12 bases between. CDR1 is MGHDK and CDR2 is SYGVNS in the germline V gene. The CDR3 totals 14 residues. The CDR3: CASSDYRRRDTQYF. CDR3 nucleotide sequence: TGTGCCAGCAGTGACTACCGTCGCAGAGATACGCAGTATTTT.

On this clonotype: This may be a read error: a much more frequent sequence differs by one nucleotide. This chain links TRBV3-1 with TRBJ2-4, with 7 nucleotides matching TRBD2. V lost 0 bases to trimming and J lost 8 bases; unmatched junction nucleotides: 10. Looked up from germline, CDR1 is LGHDT and CDR2 is YNNKEL (reference sequence). The CDR3 is 16 amino acids. This CDR3 is CASSQESNTGLDIQYF. The CDR3 bases are TGTGCCAGCAGCCAAGAATCGAATACAGGACTAGACATTCAGTACTTC.

This clonotype was seen repeatedly, ten times or more. The genes are TRBV12-3 or TRBV12-4 and TRBJ2-2; D might be TRBD1 or TRBD2, each matching 5 bases. The germline V and J ends were trimmed by 3 bases and 1 base, with 18 bases remaining between them. The CDR3 runs to 18 residues. CDR3 region: CASSFGAVGSWNTGELFF. DNA for the CDR3: TGTGCCAGCAGTTTCGGGGCCGTAGGGTCCTGGAACACCGGGGAGCTGTTTTTT.

The rearrangement uses TRBV7-9 and TRBJ2-7; 9 bases agree with TRBD2. From germline, CDR1 is SEHNR and CDR2 FQNEAQ (reference sequence). The CDR3 spans 15 residues. V was pared by 5 bases and J by 3 bases, with 8 bases of the junction left unmatched. The CDR3 DNA reads TGTGCCAGCAGCCGCGGGACTAGCCCGGACTACGAGCAGTACTTC. Translation gives CASSRGTSPDYEQYF. Combining the CDR3 with reference TRBV7-9 and TRBJ2-7 gives the whole variable domain DTGVSQNPRHKITKRGQNVTFRCDPISEHNRLYWYRQTLGQGPEFLTYFQNEAQLEKSRLLSDRFSAERPKGSFSTLEIQRTEQGDSAMYLCASSRGTSPDYEQYFGPGTRLTVT.

This clonotype was counted at least ten times. The chain has TRBV7-2 and TRBJ2-1; D ambiguous. CDR3 length: 15 residues. Trimming pared 1 base from V and 0 bases from J, leaving 7 bases between. CDR1 and CDR2 (germline): SGHTA, FQGNSA. The CDR3 protein is CASSLGSSSYNEQFF. Written as DNA, the CDR3 is TGTGCCAGCAGCTTAGGGTCTAGCTCCTACAATGAGCAGTTCTTC.

With regard to this clonotype: A much larger clone lies a single base off, so this may be a read error. The chain combines TRBV10-3 with TRBJ2-3; the D gene is possibly TRBD2 (6 bases). CDR3 length: 14 amino acids. Germline-derived CDR1 and CDR2 are ENHRY and SYGVKD. The CDR3 sequence: CAIKEGADTDTRYF. Written as DNA, the CDR3 is TGTGCCATCAAGGAGGGAGCCGACACAGATACGCGGTATTTT.

This chain joins TRBV4-1 and TRBJ1-5; 9 bases fit TRBD1. This CDR3 is built from 15 residues. Germline loops: CDR1 MGHRA, CDR2 YSYEKL. V trimming: 0 bases; J trimming: 5 bases; junction bases outside the gene matches: 2. The CDR3 reads CASSQDWTGDQPQHF. The CDR3 region has the DNA TGCGCCAGCAGCCAAGATTGGACAGGGGATCAGCCCCAGCATTTT.

This clonotype was picked up a small number of times. This chain uses TRBV7-3 with TRBJ2-3; 8 bases are a match to TRBD1. The V gene end was trimmed by 3 bases and the J gene end by 3 bases; junction bases not matched to a gene: 20. Germline loops: CDR1 SGHTA, CDR2 FQGTGA. This CDR3 comprises 20 residues. The CDR3 DNA reads TGTGCCAGCAGCTTCTCAGCTCCGGGACAGGAGTTGCTGGAGACAGATACGCAGTATTTT. Translated, it gives CASSFSAPGQELLETDTQYF.